The rows below give T cell receptor beta chains drawn from one sample of a study of blood T cell repertoires in COVID-19. Libraries were prepared by immunoSEQ multiplex PCR; TCRdb keeps only in-frame clonotypes and omits some of them. This table holds approximately 300,000 clones, about nine tenths found once. The sequenced sample was PBMCs or T cells enriched from blood (not recorded which). The receptors derive from a man in his fifties or sixties who had recovered from COVID-19. The CDR3 runs from the conserved cysteine through the conserved F or W. The order of the fields is D gene, CDR3 length, V gene, clone size, J gene, CDR3 protein, CDR3 DNA. D genes are given only for firm matches. Some rows have no size entry. The others give once, few or many, or a class for an expanded clone.

TRBD1,18,TRBV7-9,-,TRBJ1-6,CASSHYLGTAGRDSPLHF,TGTGCCAGCAGCCACTACCTAGGGACAGCCGGCAGGGATTCACCCCTCCACTTT
TRBD1,15,TRBV2,-,TRBJ1-6,CASSSPTGAISPLHF,TGTGCCAGCAGTTCACCCACAGGGGCCATTTCACCCCTCCACTTT
TRBD2,15,TRBV4-2,-,TRBJ2-1,CASSPSGRTYNEQFF,TGTGCCAGCAGTCCTAGCGGGAGAACCTACAATGAGCAGTTCTTC
-,16,TRBV19,once,TRBJ1-4,CASSIGRRPTNEKLFF,TGTGCCAGTAGTATAGGTAGGAGGCCAACTAATGAAAAACTGTTTTTT
TRBD2,15,TRBV4-3,once,TRBJ2-3,CASSQDGGGLDTQYF,TGCGCCAGCAGCCAAGACGGGGGGGGCCTGGATACGCAGTATTTT
-,12,TRBV19,few,TRBJ2-7,CATTGNSYEQYF,TGTGCCACAACAGGCAACTCCTACGAGCAGTACTTC
-,13,TRBV18,few,TRBJ1-6,CASSPGRNSPLHF,TGTGCCAGCTCACCAGGGCGAAATTCACCCCTCCACTTT
TRBD2,16,TRBV5-1,once,TRBJ2-5,CASSLGPSGNQETQYF,TGCGCCAGCAGCTTGGGGCCTAGCGGGAACCAAGAGACCCAGTACTTC
-,14,TRBV3-1/TRBV3-2,-,TRBJ1-2,CASSQDETGYGYTF,TGTGCCAGCAGCCAAGACGAGACAGGCTATGGCTACACCTTC
TRBD1,16,TRBV5-1,-,TRBJ2-2,CASSLVQGARTGELFF,TGCGCCAGCAGCTTGGTGCAGGGGGCGCGAACCGGGGAGCTGTTTTTT